A single T cell receptor (beta chain) is shown here with its context. Only in-frame clones appear in the TCRdb table, and some are missing; sequencing was by immunoSEQ multiplex PCR. The sample holds some 150,000 clones, just under 95% seen once. The source of the sample is a study of control samples from healthy donors and cancer patients. J lost 0 bases, V lost 9 bases, and 12 bases had no gene match. The CDR3 totals 16 residues. The germline gives CDR1 SNHLY, CDR2 FYNNEI. The sequence derives from a man in his fifties or sixties with colorectal cancer. The V gene is TRBV2, the J gene TRBJ2-7, with 9 positions matching TRBD1. The material sequenced was PBMCs. As DNA, the CDR3 is TGTGCCAGGACAGGGGGTACCAACCCTAGCTCCTACGAGCAGTACTTC. Its protein product is CARTGGTNPSSYEQYF. Supplemented by reference TRBV2 and TRBJ2-7, the full variable domain reads EPEVTQTPSHQVTQMGQEVILRCVPISNHLYFYWYRQILGQKVEFLVSFYNNEISEKSEIFDDQFSVERPDGSNFTLKIRSTKLEDSAMYFCARTGGTNPSSYEQYFGPGTRLTVT.